These 8 T cell receptor beta chains share one sample of origin, sequenced in a study of post-analysis software for immune sequencing data. Carried by the TCR beta cDNA libraries were unique molecular identifiers. TCRdb analysed the PCR reads with MiXCR anew, one entry per CDR3 protein. The sample has approximately 770,000 distinct CDR3 sequences, under 60% seen once; the top ten hold around 4.7%. Study results and caveats: When patients were compared with controls, about five TRBV segments were more frequent, TRBV5-6, TRBV5-1 and TRBV20-1 among them.

These TCRs are of unknown antigen specificity. Sequences were obtained from blood. The receptors were gathered from a girl aged 10 to 17 with multiple sclerosis.

The rearrangement uses TRBV12-3 or TRBV12-4 and TRBJ2-5; perhaps D is TRBD1 or TRBD2 (5 bases each). The V end lost 5 bases, the J end lost 7 bases, and 17 bases lay between the germline ends. This CDR3 is built from 14 residues. The CDR3 coding sequence is TGTGCCAGCAGTATAGGTGGGACCGGAGGGACCCAGTACTTC. Translated, it gives CASSIGGTGGTQYF.

Many counts were recorded for this clonotype. The rearrangement uses TRBV7-2 and TRBJ2-7; D is possibly TRBD1 or TRBD2 (5 bases each). Germline CDR1 and CDR2: SGHTA and FQGNSA. The CDR3 has 13 amino acids. The ends were cut back, 5 bases at V and 3 bases at J, with 11 bases in the middle. CDR3 loop: CASSLGPYYEQYF. CDR3 nucleotides: TGTGCCAGCAGCCTGGGACCGTACTACGAGCAGTACTTC.

The chain uses TRBV29-1 and TRBJ2-5; 7 nucleotides align to TRBD2. The J call may be incorrect, as the DNA end agrees better with TRBJ2-7. Per germline, CDR1 SQVTM and CDR2 ANQGSEA. CDR3 length: 13 residues. This CDR3 reads CSASGGPWNEQYF. DNA for the CDR3: TGCAGCGCTAGCGGAGGACCTTGGAACGAGCAGTACTTC.

The genes are TRBV4-2 and TRBJ2-7, with D possibly being TRBD2 (5 bases). The CDR3 extends over 15 amino acids. Germline CDR1 and CDR2: LGHNA and YNFKEQ. Trimming removed 1 base at V and 1 base at J, with 11 bases between. The CDR3: CASSQAAGDSYEQYF. In DNA, the CDR3 is TGTGCCAGCAGCCAAGCAGCCGGGGATTCCTACGAGCAGTACTTC.

This clonotype has a handful of counts. This chain joins TRBV5-6 and TRBJ2-4; 9 positions agree with TRBD1. The length of the CDR3 is 16 residues. V lost 1 base to trimming and J lost 2 bases; unmatched junction nucleotides: 4. The germline gives CDR1 SGHDT, CDR2 YYEEEE. The CDR3 region is CASSLRTGDTKNIQYF. DNA of the CDR3: TGTGCCAGCAGCTTGAGGACAGGGGATACCAAAAACATTCAGTACTTC.

The rearrangement uses TRBV7-9 and TRBJ2-1; perhaps TRBD1 as D (5 bases). The CDR3 sequence is 14 residues long. CDR1 and CDR2 (germline): SEHNR, FQNEAQ (reference sequence). Deletions cut 3 bases from V and 2 bases from J, with 8 bases between. CDR3 in DNA: TGTGCCAGCAGCTTCGACAGACCCTACAATGAGCAGTTCTTC. Translating gives CASSFDRPYNEQFF. Drawing the rest from reference TRBV7-9 and TRBJ2-1, the complete variable domain is DTGVSQNPRHKITKRGQNVTFRCDPISEHNRLYWYRQTLGQGPEFLTYFQNEAQLEKSRLLSDRFSAERPKGSFSTLEIQRTEQGDSAMYLCASSFDRPYNEQFFGPGTRLTVL.

This rearrangement joins TRBV7-9 to TRBJ2-7, with 7 bases that match TRBD2. J was trimmed by 3 bases and V by 5 bases; bases with no gene match: 16. In germline, CDR1 is SEHNR, CDR2 FQNEAQ (reference sequence). The CDR3 is made up of 17 amino acids. In nucleotides, the CDR3 is TGTGCCAGCAGCCACGGAGGGCTAGCGGTTCCCTTCTACGAGCAGTACTTC. Its protein product is CASSHGGLAVPFYEQYF.

The V and J genes are TRBV3-1 and TRBJ2-2; no clear D gene. The germline V gene encodes CDR1 LGHDT and CDR2 YNNKEL (reference sequence). The CDR3 extends over 15 amino acids. Trimming cost V 0 bases and J 6 bases, with 11 bases left between them. CDR3 bases: TGTGCCAGCAGCCAAGAACATGGTGGGCCCGGGGAGCTGTTTTTT. Its translation: CASSQEHGGPGELFF.